The present T cell receptor (beta chain) was sequenced within a study of blood T cell repertoires in COVID-19. Study in general: Acute-phase and convalescent COVID-19 samples originated in the United States, Italy and Spain. PBMCs, B-cell-depleted T cells, or T cells were the source of the cDNA or gDNA that made up the material.

CDR3 length: 16 amino acids. Per the germline V gene, CDR1 is SGHNT and CDR2 is YYREEE (reference sequence). With V trimmed by 3 bases and J by 9 bases, 10 bases remained unmatched. Per the authors' pipeline: Quantification of nucleated cells was approximated via reference gene primer amplification. Clones were sequenced by immunoSEQ multiplex PCR, and TCRdb holds only the in-frame ones, with some missing. The V and J calls and clone size are taken from that table; D and trimming were inferred from the DNA. In the table there are approximately 140,000 clones, roughly four fifths of which are singletons.

The source is a human donor with acute or convalescent COVID-19. The donor label of this sample is uncertain. Sequencing was carried out using peripheral blood. The V and J genes are TRBV5-4 and TRBJ2-2; 11 bases are shared with TRBD2. The CDR3 sequence: CASSSHSGGEVRELFF. Here the CDR3 DNA reads TGTGCCAGCAGCTCACATAGCGGGGGGGAAGTCAGGGAGCTGTTTTTT.